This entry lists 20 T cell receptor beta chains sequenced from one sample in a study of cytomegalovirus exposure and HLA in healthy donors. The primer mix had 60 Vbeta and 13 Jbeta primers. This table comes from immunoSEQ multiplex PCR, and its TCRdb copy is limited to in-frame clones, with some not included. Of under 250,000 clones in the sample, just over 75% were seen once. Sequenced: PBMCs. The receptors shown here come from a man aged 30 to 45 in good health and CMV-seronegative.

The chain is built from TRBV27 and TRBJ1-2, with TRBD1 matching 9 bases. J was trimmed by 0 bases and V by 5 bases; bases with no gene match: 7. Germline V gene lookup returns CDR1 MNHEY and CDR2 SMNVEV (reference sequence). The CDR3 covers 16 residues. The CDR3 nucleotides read TGTGCCAGCAGTGCCGGGGGACAGGGAACTAACTATGGCTACACCTTC. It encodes CASSAGGQGTNYGYTF.

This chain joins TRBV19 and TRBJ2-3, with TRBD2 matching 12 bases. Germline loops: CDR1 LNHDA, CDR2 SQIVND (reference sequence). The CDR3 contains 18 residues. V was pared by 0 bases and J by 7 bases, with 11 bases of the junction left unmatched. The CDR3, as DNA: TGTGCCAGTAGTATAGATTATTCGACTAGCGGGAGCATGAATACGCAGTATTTT. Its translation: CASSIDYSTSGSMNTQYF. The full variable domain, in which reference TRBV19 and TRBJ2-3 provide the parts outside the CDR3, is DGGITQSPKYLFRKEGQNVTLSCEQNLNHDAMYWYRQDPGQGLRLIYYSQIVNDFQKGDIAEGYSVSREKKESFPLTVTSAQKNPTAFYLCASSIDYSTSGSMNTQYFGPGTRLTVL.

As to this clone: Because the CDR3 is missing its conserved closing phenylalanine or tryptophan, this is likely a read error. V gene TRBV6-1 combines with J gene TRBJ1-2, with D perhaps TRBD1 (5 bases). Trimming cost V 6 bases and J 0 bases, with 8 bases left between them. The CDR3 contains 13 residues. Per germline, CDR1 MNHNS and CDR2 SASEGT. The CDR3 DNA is TGTGCCAGCAGGGAGACAGCTAACTATGGCTACACCCTC. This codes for CASRETANYGYTL.

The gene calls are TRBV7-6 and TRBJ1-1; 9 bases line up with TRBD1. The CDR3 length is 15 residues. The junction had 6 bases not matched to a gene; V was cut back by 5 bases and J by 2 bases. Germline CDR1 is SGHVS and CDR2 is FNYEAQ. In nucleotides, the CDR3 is TGTGCCAGCAGCCGCGGGACAGGGATTAACACTGAAGCTTTCTTT. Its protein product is CASSRGTGINTEAFF.

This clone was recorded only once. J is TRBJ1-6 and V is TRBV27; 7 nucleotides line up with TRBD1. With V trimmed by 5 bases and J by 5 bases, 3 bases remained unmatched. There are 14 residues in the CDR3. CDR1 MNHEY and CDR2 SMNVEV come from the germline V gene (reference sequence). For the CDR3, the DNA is TGTGCCAGCAGTAAAACAGGGGATAATTCACCCCTCCACTTT. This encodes CASSKTGDNSPLHF.

DNA for the CDR3: TGCGCCAGCAGCTTATGGGGGGACACTGAAGCTTTCTTT. This codes for CASSLWGDTEAFF. This chain links TRBV5-1 with TRBJ1-1; TRBD1 is a possible D gene (5 bases). This CDR3 is built from 13 residues. Germline V gene data show CDR1 as SGHRS and CDR2 as YFSETQ. Trimming took off 2 bases at V and 3 bases at J, with 8 bases between the two ends. The full variable domain, with the rest looked up from reference TRBV5-1 and TRBJ1-1, is KAGVTQTPRYLIKTRGQQVTLSCSPISGHRSVSWYQQTPGQGLQFLFEYFSETQRNKGNFPGRFSGRQFSNSRSEMNVSTLELGDSALYLCASSLWGDTEAFFGQGTRLTVV.

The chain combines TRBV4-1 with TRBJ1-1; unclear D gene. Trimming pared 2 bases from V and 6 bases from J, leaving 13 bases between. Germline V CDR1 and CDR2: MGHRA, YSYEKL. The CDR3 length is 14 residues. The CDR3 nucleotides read TGCGCCAGCAGCCAAAACCGGGGAACCGCTGAAGCTTTCTTT. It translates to CASSQNRGTAEAFF.

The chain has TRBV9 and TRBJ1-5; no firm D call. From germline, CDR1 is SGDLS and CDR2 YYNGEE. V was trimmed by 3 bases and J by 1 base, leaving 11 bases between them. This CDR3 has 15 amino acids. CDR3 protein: CASSEGLLSNQPQHF. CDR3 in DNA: TGTGCCAGCAGCGAAGGACTGTTGAGCAATCAGCCCCAGCATTTT.

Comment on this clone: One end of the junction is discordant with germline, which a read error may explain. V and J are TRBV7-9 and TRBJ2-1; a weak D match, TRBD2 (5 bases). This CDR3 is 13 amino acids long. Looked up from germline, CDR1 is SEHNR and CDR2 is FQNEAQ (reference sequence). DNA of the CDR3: TGTGCCAGCAGCCTAGCACGGGACAATGAGCAGTTCTTC. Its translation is CASSLARDNEQFF.

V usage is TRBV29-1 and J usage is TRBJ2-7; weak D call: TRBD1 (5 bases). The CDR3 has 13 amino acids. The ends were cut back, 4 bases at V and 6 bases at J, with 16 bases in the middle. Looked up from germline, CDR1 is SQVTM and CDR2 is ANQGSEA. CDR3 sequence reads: CSVAGRVIGEQYF. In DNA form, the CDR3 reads TGCAGCGTTGCCGGCAGGGTGATTGGCGAGCAGTACTTC.

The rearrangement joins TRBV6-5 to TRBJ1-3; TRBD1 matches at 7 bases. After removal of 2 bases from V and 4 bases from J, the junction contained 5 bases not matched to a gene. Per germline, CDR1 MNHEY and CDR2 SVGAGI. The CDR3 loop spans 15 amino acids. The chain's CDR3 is CASSYETGSGNTIYF. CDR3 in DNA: TGTGCCAGCAGTTACGAGACAGGGTCCGGAAACACCATATATTTT.

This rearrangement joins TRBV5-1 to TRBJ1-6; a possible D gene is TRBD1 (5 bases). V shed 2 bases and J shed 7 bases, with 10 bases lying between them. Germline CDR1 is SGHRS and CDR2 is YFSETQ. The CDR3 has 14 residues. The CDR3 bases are TGCGCCAGCAGCTTAGGCAGGGAAAATTCACCCCTCCACTTT. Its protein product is CASSLGRENSPLHF.

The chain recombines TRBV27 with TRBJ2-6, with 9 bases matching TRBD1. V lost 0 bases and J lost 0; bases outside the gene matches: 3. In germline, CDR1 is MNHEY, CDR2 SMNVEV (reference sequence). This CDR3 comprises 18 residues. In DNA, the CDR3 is TGTGCCAGCAGTTTATCGAGGGGACAGGGCTCTGGGGCCAACGTCCTGACTTTC. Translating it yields CASSLSRGQGSGANVLTF.

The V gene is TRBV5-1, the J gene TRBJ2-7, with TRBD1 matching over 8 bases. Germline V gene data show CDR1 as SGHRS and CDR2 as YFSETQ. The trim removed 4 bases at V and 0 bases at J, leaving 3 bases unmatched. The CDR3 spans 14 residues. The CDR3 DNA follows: TGCGCCAGCAGCGGACAGGGTCGCTCCTACGAGCAGTACTTC. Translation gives CASSGQGRSYEQYF. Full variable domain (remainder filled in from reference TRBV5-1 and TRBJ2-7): KAGVTQTPRYLIKTRGQQVTLSCSPISGHRSVSWYQQTPGQGLQFLFEYFSETQRNKGNFPGRFSGRQFSNSRSEMNVSTLELGDSALYLCASSGQGRSYEQYFGPGTRLTVT.

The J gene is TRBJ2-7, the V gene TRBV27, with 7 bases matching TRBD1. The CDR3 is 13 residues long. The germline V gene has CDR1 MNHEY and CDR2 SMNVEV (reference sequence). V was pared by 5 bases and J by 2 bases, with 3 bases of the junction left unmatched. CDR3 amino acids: CASSPGQTYEQYF. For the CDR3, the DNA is TGTGCCAGCAGTCCGGGACAGACCTACGAGCAGTACTTC.

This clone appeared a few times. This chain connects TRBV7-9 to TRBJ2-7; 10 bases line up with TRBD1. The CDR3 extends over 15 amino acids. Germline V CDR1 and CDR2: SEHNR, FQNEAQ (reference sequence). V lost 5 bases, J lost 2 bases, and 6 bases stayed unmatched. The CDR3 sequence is CASSLRDRGTYEQYF. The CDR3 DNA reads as TGTGCCAGCAGCCTCCGGGACAGGGGAACCTACGAGCAGTACTTC.

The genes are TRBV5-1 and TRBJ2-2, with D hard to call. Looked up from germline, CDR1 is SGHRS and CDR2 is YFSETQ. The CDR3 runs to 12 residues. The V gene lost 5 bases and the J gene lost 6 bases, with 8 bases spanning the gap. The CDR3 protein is CASRVHSGELFF. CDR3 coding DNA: TGCGCCAGCAGGGTTCACTCCGGGGAGCTGTTTTTT.

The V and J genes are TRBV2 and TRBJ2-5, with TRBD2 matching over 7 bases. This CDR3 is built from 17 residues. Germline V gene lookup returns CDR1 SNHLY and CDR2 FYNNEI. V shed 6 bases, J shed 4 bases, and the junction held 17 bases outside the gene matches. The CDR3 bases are TGTGCCAGCAGCGGTCGGGTGGGGAGGGCCGTTTTAGAGACCCAGTACTTC. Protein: CASSGRVGRAVLETQYF.

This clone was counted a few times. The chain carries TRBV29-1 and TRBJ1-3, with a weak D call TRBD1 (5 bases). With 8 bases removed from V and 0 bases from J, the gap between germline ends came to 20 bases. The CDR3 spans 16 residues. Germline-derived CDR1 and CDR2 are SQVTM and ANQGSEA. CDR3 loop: CSIFSGDGLSGNTIYF. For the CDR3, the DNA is TGCAGCATATTCTCGGGGGATGGTCTCTCTGGAAACACCATATATTTT. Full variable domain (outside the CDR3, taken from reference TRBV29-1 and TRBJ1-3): SAVISQKPSRDICQRGTSLTIQCQVDSQVTMMFWYRQQPGQSLTLIATANQGSEATYESGFVIDKFPISRPNLTFSTLTVSNMSPEDSSIYLCSIFSGDGLSGNTIYFGEGSWLTVV.

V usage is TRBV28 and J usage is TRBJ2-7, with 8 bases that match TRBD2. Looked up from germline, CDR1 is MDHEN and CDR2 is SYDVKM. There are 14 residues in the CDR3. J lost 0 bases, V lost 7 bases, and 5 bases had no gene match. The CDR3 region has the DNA TGTGCCAGCAAAAAAAGCGGGAGCTCCTACGAGCAGTACTTC. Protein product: CASKKSGSSYEQYF.